This entry concerns a single T cell receptor beta chain. Clones were read by immunoSEQ multiplex PCR, and TCRdb kept only the in-frame ones, dropping some. The record lists 150,000 to 200,000 clones, of which the ten most abundant hold roughly 2.2%. These data are taken from a study of control samples from healthy donors and cancer patients. Looked up from germline, CDR1 is MDHEN and CDR2 is SYDVKM. V gave up 5 bases and J gave up 0 bases; unmatched junction bases: 7. This CDR3 comprises 16 residues. Sequencing was carried out using blood. The chain has TRBV28 and TRBJ1-3; TRBD1 agrees at 7 bases. The sequence was collected from a woman aged 25 to 39 in good health. CDR3 sequence (DNA): TGTGCCAGCAGTGCCACCGACAGGGTCTCTGGAAACACCATATATTTT. It translates to CASSATDRVSGNTIYF.